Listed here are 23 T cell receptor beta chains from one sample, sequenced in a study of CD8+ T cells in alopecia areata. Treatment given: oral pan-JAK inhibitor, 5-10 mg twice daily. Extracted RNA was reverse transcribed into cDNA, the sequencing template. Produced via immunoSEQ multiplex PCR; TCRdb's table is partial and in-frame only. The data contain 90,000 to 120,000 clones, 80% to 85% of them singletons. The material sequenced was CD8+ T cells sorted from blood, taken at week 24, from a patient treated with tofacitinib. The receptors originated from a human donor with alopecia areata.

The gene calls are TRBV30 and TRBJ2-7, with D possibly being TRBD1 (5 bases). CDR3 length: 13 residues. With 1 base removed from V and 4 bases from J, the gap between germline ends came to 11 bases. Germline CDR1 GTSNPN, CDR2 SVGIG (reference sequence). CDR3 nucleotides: TGTGCCTGGAGTGACGGCAGGGCGTACGAGCAGTACTTC. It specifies CAWSDGRAYEQYF. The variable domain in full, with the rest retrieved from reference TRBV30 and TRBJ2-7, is SQTIHQWPATLVQPVGSPLSLECTVEGTSNPNLYWYRQAAGRGLQLLFYSVGIGQISSEVPQNLSASRPQDRQFILSSKKLLLSDSGFYLCAWSDGRAYEQYFGPGTRLTVT.

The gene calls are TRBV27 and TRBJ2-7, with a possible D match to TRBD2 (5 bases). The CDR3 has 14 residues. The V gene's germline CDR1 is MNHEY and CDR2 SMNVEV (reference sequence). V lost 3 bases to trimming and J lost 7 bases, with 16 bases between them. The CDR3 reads CASSFGGYESEQYF. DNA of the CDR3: TGTGCCAGCAGTTTCGGAGGTTACGAGAGTGAGCAGTACTTC.

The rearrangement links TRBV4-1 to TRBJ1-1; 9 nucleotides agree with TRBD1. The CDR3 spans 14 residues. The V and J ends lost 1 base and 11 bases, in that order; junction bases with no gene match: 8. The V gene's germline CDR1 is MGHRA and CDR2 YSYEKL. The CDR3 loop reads CASSQGTGEAGAFF. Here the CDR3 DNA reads TGCGCCAGCAGCCAAGGGACAGGGGAGGCAGGGGCTTTCTTT.

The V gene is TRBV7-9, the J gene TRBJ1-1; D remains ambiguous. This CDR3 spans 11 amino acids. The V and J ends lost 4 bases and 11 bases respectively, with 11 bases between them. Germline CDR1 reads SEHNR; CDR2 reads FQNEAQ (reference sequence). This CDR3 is CASSSGDRAFF. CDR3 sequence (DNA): TGTGCCAGCAGCTCGGGCGATCGGGCTTTCTTT.

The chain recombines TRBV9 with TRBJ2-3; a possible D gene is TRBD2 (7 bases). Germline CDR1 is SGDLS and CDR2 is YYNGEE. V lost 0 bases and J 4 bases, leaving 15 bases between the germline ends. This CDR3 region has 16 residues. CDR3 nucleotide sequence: TGTGCCAGCAGCGTAGAGGGGGGGCAGGTCTCAGATACGCAGTATTTT. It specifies CASSVEGGQVSDTQYF.

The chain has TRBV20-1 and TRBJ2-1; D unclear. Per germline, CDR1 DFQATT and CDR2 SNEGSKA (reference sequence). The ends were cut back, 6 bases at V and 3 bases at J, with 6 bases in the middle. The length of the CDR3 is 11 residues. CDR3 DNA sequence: TGCAGTGCGCGACTCTACAATGAGCAGTTCTTC. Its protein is CSARLYNEQFF.

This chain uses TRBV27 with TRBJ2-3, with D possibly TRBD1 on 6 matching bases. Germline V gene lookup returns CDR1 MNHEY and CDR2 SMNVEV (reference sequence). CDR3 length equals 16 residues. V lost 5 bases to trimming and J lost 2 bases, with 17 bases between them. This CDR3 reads CASSPETGSFTDTQYF. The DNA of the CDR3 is TGTGCCAGCAGTCCCGAGACAGGTTCGTTCACAGATACGCAGTATTTT.

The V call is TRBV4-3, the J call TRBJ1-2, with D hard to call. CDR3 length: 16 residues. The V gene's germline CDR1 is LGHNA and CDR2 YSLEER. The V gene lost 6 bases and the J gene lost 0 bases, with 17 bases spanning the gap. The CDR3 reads CASSRSGVASNYGYTF. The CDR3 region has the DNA TGCGCCAGCAGTCGCAGTGGTGTGGCTTCTAACTATGGCTACACCTTC.

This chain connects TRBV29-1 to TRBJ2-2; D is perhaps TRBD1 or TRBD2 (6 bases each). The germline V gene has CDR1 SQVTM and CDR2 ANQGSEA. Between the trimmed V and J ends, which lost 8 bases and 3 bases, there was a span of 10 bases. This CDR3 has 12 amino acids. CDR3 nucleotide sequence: TGCAGCCACAGGGACTACACCGGGGAGCTGTTTTTT. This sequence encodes CSHRDYTGELFF.

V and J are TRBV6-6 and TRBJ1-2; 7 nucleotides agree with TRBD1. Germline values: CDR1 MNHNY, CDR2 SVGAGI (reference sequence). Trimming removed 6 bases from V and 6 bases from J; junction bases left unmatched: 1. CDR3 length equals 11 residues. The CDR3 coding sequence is TGTGCCAGCAGAACAGGGGATGGCTACACCTTC. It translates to CASRTGDGYTF.

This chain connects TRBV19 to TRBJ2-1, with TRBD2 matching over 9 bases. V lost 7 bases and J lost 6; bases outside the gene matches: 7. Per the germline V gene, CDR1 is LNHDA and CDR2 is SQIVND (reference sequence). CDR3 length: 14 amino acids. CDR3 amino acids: CASNRRGGINEQFF. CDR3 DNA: TGTGCCAGTAACAGGCGGGGGGGCATCAATGAGCAGTTCTTC.

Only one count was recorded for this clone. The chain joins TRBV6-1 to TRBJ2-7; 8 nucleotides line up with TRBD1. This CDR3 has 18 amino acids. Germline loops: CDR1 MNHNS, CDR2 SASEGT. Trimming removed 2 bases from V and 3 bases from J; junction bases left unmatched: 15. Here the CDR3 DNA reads TGTGCCAGCAGTGAACGGCCGGAACAGCTGACAGGGGACTACGAGCAGTACTTC. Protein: CASSERPEQLTGDYEQYF.

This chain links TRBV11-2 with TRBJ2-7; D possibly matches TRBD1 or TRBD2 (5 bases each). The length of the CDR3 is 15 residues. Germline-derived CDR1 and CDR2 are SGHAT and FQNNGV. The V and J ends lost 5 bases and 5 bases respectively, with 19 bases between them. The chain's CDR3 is CASSQKGAGPDEQYF. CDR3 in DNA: TGTGCCAGCAGCCAGAAAGGGGCGGGTCCAGACGAGCAGTACTTC.

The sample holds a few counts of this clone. CDR3 amino acids: CASSQYSGGLNTDTQYF. CDR3 DNA sequence: TGTGCCAGTAGCCAATATAGCGGGGGGTTGAACACAGATACGCAGTATTTT. The chain uses TRBV19 and TRBJ2-3; 10 bases agree with TRBD2. V dropped 6 bases and J dropped 2; count of bases not matched to a gene: 11. This CDR3 region has 17 residues. In germline, CDR1 is LNHDA, CDR2 SQIVND (reference sequence).

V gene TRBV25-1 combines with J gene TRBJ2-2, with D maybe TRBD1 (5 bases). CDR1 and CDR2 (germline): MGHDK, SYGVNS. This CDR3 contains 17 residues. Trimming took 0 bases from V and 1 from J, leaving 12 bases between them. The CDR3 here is CASSEYPGPVNTGELFF. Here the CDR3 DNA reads TGTGCCAGCAGTGAATACCCAGGGCCCGTGAACACCGGGGAGCTGTTTTTT.

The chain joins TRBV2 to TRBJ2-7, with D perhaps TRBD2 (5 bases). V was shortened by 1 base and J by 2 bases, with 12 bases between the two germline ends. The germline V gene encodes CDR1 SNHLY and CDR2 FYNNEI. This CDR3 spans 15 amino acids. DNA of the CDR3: TGTGCCAGCAGTGAAGGGCCAGCGGAGGCCTACGAGCAGTACTTC. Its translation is CASSEGPAEAYEQYF.

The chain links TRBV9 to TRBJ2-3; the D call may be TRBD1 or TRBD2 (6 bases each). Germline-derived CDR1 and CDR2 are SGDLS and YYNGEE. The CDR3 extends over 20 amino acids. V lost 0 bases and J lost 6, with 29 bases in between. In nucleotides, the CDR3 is TGTGCCAGCAGCGTAGACCGGGCTACCCTTCCGGCTGAAGGGGGGGATACGCAGTATTTT. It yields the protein CASSVDRATLPAEGGDTQYF. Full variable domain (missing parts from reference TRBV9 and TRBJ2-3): DSGVTQTPKHLITATGQRVTLRCSPRSGDLSVYWYQQSLDQGLQFLIQYYNGEERAKGNILERFSAQQFPDLHSELNLSSLELGDSALYFCASSVDRATLPAEGGDTQYFGPGTRLTVL.

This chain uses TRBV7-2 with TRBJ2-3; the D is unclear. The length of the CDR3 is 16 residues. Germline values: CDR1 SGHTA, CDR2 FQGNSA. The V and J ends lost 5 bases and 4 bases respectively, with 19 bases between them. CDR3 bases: TGTGCCAGCAGCCCAACTGACTCGGTGGTATCAGATACGCAGTATTTT. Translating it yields CASSPTDSVVSDTQYF.

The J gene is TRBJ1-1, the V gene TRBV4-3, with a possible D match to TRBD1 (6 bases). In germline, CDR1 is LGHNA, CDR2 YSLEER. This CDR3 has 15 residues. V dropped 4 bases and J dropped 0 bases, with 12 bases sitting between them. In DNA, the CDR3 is TGCGCCAGCAGCCCCGGACAGCGGATGAACACTGAAGCTTTCTTT. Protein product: CASSPGQRMNTEAFF.

The CDR3 sequence is CASSQEERGLSDTQYF. The CDR3, as DNA: TGTGCCAGCAGCCAAGAGGAGCGGGGGCTCTCTGATACGCAGTATTTT. The chain links TRBV4-2 to TRBJ2-3, with 8 bases matching TRBD2. Germline CDR1 is LGHNA and CDR2 is YNFKEQ. After removal of 0 bases from V and 6 bases from J, the junction contained 8 bases not matched to a gene. The CDR3 runs 16 residues.

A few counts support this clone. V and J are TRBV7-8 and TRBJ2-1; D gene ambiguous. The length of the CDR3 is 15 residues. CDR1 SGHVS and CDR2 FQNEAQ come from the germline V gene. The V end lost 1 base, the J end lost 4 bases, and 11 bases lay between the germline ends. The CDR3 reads CASSLGLGTYNEQFF. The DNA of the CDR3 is TGTGCCAGCAGCTTAGGACTGGGCACTTACAATGAGCAGTTCTTC.

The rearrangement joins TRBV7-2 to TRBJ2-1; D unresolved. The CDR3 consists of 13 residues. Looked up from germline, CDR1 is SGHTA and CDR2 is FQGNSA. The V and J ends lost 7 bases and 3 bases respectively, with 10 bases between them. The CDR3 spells CASKVVGYNEQFF. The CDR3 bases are TGTGCCAGCAAAGTTGTCGGCTACAATGAGCAGTTCTTC.

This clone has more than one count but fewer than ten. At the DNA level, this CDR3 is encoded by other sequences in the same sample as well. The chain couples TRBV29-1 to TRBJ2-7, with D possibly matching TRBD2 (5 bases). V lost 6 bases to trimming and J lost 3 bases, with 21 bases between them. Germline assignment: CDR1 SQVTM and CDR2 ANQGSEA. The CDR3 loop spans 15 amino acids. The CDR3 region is CSVHEARTGSYEQYF. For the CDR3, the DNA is TGCAGCGTCCACGAGGCCCGGACGGGGAGCTACGAGCAGTACTTC.